These T cell receptor beta chains were read from a single sample in a study of CD8 T cells in ankylosing spondylitis. TCRdb fed the 5' RACE reads into MiXCR, producing one record per CDR3 protein. The sample consists of approximately 400,000 distinct CDR3 sequences, more than 15% of them appearing once. The sample comprised blood, either unsorted or a sorted T cell fraction (not recorded which). The receptors were sampled from a male donor with ankylosing spondylitis. The CDR3 runs from the conserved cysteine through the conserved F or W. A D gene is named only where the DNA matches it firmly. Clone size appears in some rows only: once, few, many, or a class for an expanded clone.

d_gene,v_gene,abundance,j_gene,CDR3nt,CDR3aa
-,TRBV6-2/TRBV6-3,-,TRBJ1-6,TGTGCCAGCAGTGCCACGACAGCATTTAATTCACCCCTCCACTTT,CASSATTAFNSPLHF
-,TRBV5-1,few,TRBJ2-5,TGCGCCAGCAGCATCCAAAGAGGGACAGAGACCCAGTACTTC,CASSIQRGTETQYF
-,TRBV6-5,few,TRBJ1-5,TGTGCCAGCAGTTACTCGATACCTACCGTTTCCAATCAGCCCCAGCATTTT,CASSYSIPTVSNQPQHF
TRBD1,TRBV20-1,few,TRBJ1-2,TGCAGTGCTCCCCGGGACAGGGAAGTGGGTGGCTACACCTTC,CSAPRDREVGGYTF
-,TRBV20-1,few,TRBJ2-1,TGCAGTGCTAGCGGACATTACAATGAGCAGTTCTTC,CSASGHYNEQFF
TRBD2,TRBV12-3/TRBV12-4,many,TRBJ2-3,TGTGCCAGCAGTTTTGACGGGGGGGCCGGGGATACGCAGTATTTT,CASSFDGGAGDTQYF
-,TRBV12-3/TRBV12-4,many,TRBJ2-5,TGTGCCAGCAGTTTGGGCGGGAATGGGGAGACCCAGTACTTC,CASSLGGNGETQYF
TRBD2,TRBV20-1,few,TRBJ2-7,TGCAGTGCCCATCTAGCGGGAGACGGCGAGCAGTACTTC,CSAHLAGDGEQYF
-,TRBV20-1,few,TRBJ2-7,TGCAGTGCTGAGATCGCTCGGGGCGAGCAGTACTTC,CSAEIARGEQYF
-,TRBV11-2,-,TRBJ2-7,TGTGCCAGCAGAGACAGGCGTACCTCCTACGAGCAGTACTTC,CASRDRRTSYEQYF
TRBD1,TRBV29-1,-,TRBJ2-7,TGCAGCGTTGAAGTACCCCGACAGGGGCTAAGTTACGAGCAGTACTTC,CSVEVPRQGLSYEQYF
-,TRBV20-1,-,TRBJ1-5,TGCAGTGCTAGAGTGCCTTCGAGTGAGGGGGATCAGCCCCAGCATTTT,CSARVPSSEGDQPQHF
TRBD1,TRBV4-2,many,TRBJ1-4,TGTGCCAGCAGCCAACCGGGACAGAGTGAAAAACTGTTTTTT,CASSQPGQSEKLFF
-,TRBV20-1,few,TRBJ2-1,TGCAGTGCTAGCCTGAGGGGGAATGAGCAGTTCTTC,CSASLRGNEQFF
-,TRBV20-1,-,TRBJ2-7,TGCAGTGCCCCCTTGAGTGGGCATTCCTACGAGCAGTACTTC,CSAPLSGHSYEQYF
-,TRBV12-3/TRBV12-4,few,TRBJ1-2,TGTGCCAGCAGTTTAAGTGGGACGGGGTTGGGTTTC,CASSLSGTGLGF
TRBD1,TRBV19,-,TRBJ1-2,TGTGCCAGTAAAGCAGGGACAGGGGGCCGTGGCTACACCTTC,CASKAGTGGRGYTF
-,TRBV4-1,few,TRBJ2-6,TGCGCCAGCAGCCAAGAGCACGGGACAATATCTGGGGCCAACGTCCTGACTTTC,CASSQEHGTISGANVLTF
TRBD2,TRBV20-1,few,TRBJ2-7,TGCAGTGCTAACCCGGGACTAGCGGCCTACGAGCAGTACTTC,CSANPGLAAYEQYF
TRBD2,TRBV20-1,-,TRBJ2-1,TGCAGTGCTAGAGATTTTAGCGGGAGGGATAGCAATGAGCAGTTCTTC,CSARDFSGRDSNEQFF
-,TRBV29-1,-,TRBJ2-1,TGCAGCGTTGTTGAACAGGGAGGGGCTGAGCAGTTCTTC,CSVVEQGGAEQFF
-,TRBV20-1,many,TRBJ1-1,TGCAGTGCTAGCTCGGGACGGCTCGCCGATGAAGCTTTCTTT,CSASSGRLADEAFF
TRBD1,TRBV5-1,many,TRBJ1-2,TGCGCCAGCAGCCCCGGACAGGGGGTTTGGGGCTACACCTTC,CASSPGQGVWGYTF
-,TRBV14,-,TRBJ1-1,TGTGCCAGCAGCCACGGGGGTCGGACTGAAGCTTTCTTT,CASSHGGRTEAFF
TRBD2,TRBV5-1,few,TRBJ2-1,TGCGCCAGCAGCCACGTACTAGCGGGGGCCTACAATGAGCAGTTCTTC,CASSHVLAGAYNEQFF
-,TRBV12-3/TRBV12-4,-,TRBJ2-1,TGTGCCAGCAGTGTCACAGAGCAGTTCTTC,CASSVTEQFF
-,TRBV25-1,few,TRBJ1-1,TGTGCCAGCAGTGAAACCAGGGCGAACACTGAAGCTTTCTTT,CASSETRANTEAFF
-,TRBV5-1,many,TRBJ2-1,TGCGCCAGCAGCCCGGACAGTTCGGATGAGCAGTTCTTC,CASSPDSSDEQFF
TRBD1,TRBV7-3,-,TRBJ2-3,TGTGCCAGCAGCTCCGACAGGGGTTGGTCAGATACGCAGTATTTT,CASSSDRGWSDTQYF
TRBD2,TRBV20-1,once,TRBJ2-7,TGCAGTGCACGGACTAGCGGGGCATCCTACGAGCAGTACTTC,CSARTSGASYEQYF
-,TRBV15,-,TRBJ1-5,TGTGCCACCAGCAGAGAAGGGACCCAGCCCCAGCATTTT,CATSREGTQPQHF
-,TRBV5-1,few,TRBJ1-2,TGCGCCAGCAGCTTGGAACCCGAAGGGGTATTAGGCTACACCTTC,CASSLEPEGVLGYTF
TRBD2,TRBV7-9,-,TRBJ2-5,TGTGCCAGCAGCCCGACTAGCGGCCAAGAGACCCAGTACTTC,CASSPTSGQETQYF
-,TRBV10-3,-,TRBJ2-4,TGTGCCATCAGTGAGTCTCCGGCCAAAAACATTCAGTACTTC,CAISESPAKNIQYF
TRBD2,TRBV25-1,-,TRBJ2-2,TGTGCCAGCAGTGTCACTAGCGGGGCCATCACCGGGGAGCTGTTTTTT,CASSVTSGAITGELFF
-,TRBV12-3/TRBV12-4,many,TRBJ1-1,TGTGCAGAGCAGTCGGTAGTATTCGGGGGCAGGCTGAACACTGAAGCTTTCTTT,CAEQSVVFGGRLNTEAFF
-,TRBV20-1,-,TRBJ1-5,TGCAGTGCTAGAGGGGGGGGACCAAATCAGCCCCAGCATTTT,CSARGGGPNQPQHF
TRBD2,TRBV10-2,-,TRBJ2-3,TGCGCCAGCAGCAGTAGCGGGCCTCGCAGGGATACGCAGTATTTT,CASSSSGPRRDTQYF
-,TRBV7-7,-,TRBJ2-2,TGTGCCAGCAGCCCGGTAACCGCGAACACCGGGGAGCTGTTTTTT,CASSPVTANTGELFF
-,TRBV4-3,-,TRBJ2-1,TGCGCCAGCAGCCAGAAAATTGACAATGAGCAGTTCTTC,CASSQKIDNEQFF
TRBD2,TRBV12-3/TRBV12-4,many,TRBJ2-3,TGTGCCAGCAGACATAGCGGGAGGGGTACAGATACGCAGTATTTT,CASRHSGRGTDTQYF